This paragraph covers one TCR beta chain sequence. What this receptor recognizes is not known. Within one base of it there is no much larger clone, and no base qualities were kept. The germline V gene (reference sequence) yields PRHDT for CDR1 and FYEKMQ for CDR2. The CDR3 runs 15 residues from the cysteine to the phenylalanine. The only DNA kept is the CDR3, 45 bases in frame from the first base. Germline trimming amounts to 5 bases on V and 7 bases on J, with 7 as the count of junction bases outside the gene matches. Library preparation used the immunoSEQ multiplex PCR assay. The authors' pipeline ran thus. A statistical classification framework was developed to diagnose cytomegalovirus status using the catalog of TCR beta chain sequences. TCRdb stores this immuneACCESS table with in-frame sequences only. Part of the clones is absent; in the studies checked, under half of the shortfall reflects unresolved V genes, and no reason is known for the rest. That table is the source of V, J and clone size, and D and trimming were worked out from the DNA. This sample comprises about 83,000 clones, 95% to 97% of them detected only once. The top ten hold about 1.3% of the sample.

These data belong to a study of cytomegalovirus exposure and HLA in healthy donors (dated 2017 in TCRdb). A note on the overall study: The roughly 700 repertoires of the first cohort and the roughly 120 validation repertoires were produced on the same platform, according to a later analysis. The study was designed to test whether signatures of past pathogen exposure could be identified by cataloging public T cell receptors. A separate validation cohort of roughly 120 different subjects was used in addition to the approximately 700-subject first cohort. To predict cytomegalovirus infection status, the study brought together high-throughput TCR immunosequencing, statistical association of individual TCRs with disease status, and machine learning.

The donors belonged to the validation cohort of approximately 130 subjects, which was separate from the 666-subject first cohort. What the research found in general, with its limitations: In both the original and validation cohorts, the classifier was reported to diagnose cytomegalovirus status with high specificity and sensitivity. In vitro tests confirmed that a few of the cytomegalovirus-associated TCR beta chains recognize cytomegalovirus antigens. Subsequent analysis determined that TCRs grouped into clusters in the first cohort also showed a tendency toward co-occurrence across the 120 validation repertoires, and 94% of cluster scores exceeded 0. In the study, some 160 TCR beta chains were listed as associated with cytomegalovirus. Across donors, most TCR sequences were observed very rarely, whereas some public TCRs were present in many individuals. The authors suggested that the approach could potentially be generalized to other disease states and immunological phenotypes. The validation cohort had no HLA typing available for a later analysis, so co-occurrence within that cohort was assessed over all 130 or so repertoires.

The clonotype was recovered from a woman aged 18-29 years in good health and CMV-seronegative. This chain is built from TRBV13 and TRBJ2-7; 14 of the junction bases match TRBD2. Sequenced material: PBMCs. CDR3 reads: CASSPGLAGVLEQYF. The DNA sequence follows: TGTGCCAGCAGCCCGGGACTAGCGGGAGTTCTAGAGCAGTACTTC. Supplemented by the reference TRBV13 and TRBJ2-7 proteins around the CDR3, the complete variable domain is AAGVIQSPRHLIKEKRETATLKCYPIPRHDTVYWYQQGPGQDPQFLISFYEKMQSDKGSIPDRFSAQQFSDYHSELNMSSLELGDSALYFCASSPGLAGVLEQYFGPGTRLTVT.